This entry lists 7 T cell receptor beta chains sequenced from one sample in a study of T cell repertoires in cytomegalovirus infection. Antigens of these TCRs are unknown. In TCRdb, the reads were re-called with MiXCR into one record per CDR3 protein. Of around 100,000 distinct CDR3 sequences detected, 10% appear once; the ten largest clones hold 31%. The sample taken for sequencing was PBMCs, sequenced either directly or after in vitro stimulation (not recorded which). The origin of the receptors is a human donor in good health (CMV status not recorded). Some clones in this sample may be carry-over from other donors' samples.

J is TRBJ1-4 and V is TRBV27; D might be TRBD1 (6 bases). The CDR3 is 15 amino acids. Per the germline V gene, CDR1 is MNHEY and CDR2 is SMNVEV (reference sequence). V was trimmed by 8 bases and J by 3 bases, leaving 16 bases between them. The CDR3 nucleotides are TGTGCCAGCTCCTTTTTAGGGGGTGCTAATGAAAAACTGTTTTTT. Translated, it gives CASSFLGGANEKLFF.

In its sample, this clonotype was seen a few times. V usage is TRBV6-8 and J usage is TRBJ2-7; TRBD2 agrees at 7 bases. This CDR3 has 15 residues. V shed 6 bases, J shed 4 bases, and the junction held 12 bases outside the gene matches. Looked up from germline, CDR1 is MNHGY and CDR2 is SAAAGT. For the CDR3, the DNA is TGTGCCAGCAGCGGGGCGTCTAGCGGACCTTACGAGCAGTACGTC. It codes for CASSGASSGPYEQYV.

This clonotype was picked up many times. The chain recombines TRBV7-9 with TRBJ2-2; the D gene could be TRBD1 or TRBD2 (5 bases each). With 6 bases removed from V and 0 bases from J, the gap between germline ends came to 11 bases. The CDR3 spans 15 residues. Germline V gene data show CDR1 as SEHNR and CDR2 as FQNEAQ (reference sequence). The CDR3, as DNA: TGTGCCAGCAGTCCGGGGCCTGCGAACACCGGGGAGCTGTTTTTT. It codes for CASSPGPANTGELFF.

The CDR3 here is CASSSVPDLRYEQYF. The CDR3 DNA reads TGTGCCAGCAGCTCCGTACCGGACTTACGTTACGAGCAGTACTTC. The chain recombines TRBV7-2 with TRBJ2-7; possibly TRBD2 for D (5 bases). V lost 4 bases, J lost 4 bases, and 17 bases lay in between. The CDR3 has 15 amino acids. Germline V gene lookup returns CDR1 SGHTA and CDR2 FQGNSA.

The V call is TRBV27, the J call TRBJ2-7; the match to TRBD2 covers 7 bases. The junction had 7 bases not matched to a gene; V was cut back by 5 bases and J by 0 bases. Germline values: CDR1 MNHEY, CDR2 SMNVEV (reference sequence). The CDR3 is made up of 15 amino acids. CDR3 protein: CASSPQTSASYEQYF. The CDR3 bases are TGTGCCAGCAGTCCCCAAACTAGCGCCTCCTACGAGCAGTACTTC.

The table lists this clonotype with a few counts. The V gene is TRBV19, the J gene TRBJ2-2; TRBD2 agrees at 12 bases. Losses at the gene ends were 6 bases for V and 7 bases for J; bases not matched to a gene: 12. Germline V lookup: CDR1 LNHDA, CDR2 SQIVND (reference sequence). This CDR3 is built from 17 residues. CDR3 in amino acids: CASSRLAGEGASGELFF. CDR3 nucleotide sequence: TGTGCCAGTAGCCGACTAGCGGGAGAGGGGGCGAGCGGGGAGCTGTTTTTT.

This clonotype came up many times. This chain's CDR3 is CAIKGTPQETQYF. CDR3 coding DNA: TGTGCCATCAAGGGGACACCACAAGAGACCCAGTACTTC. The chain has TRBV10-3 and TRBJ2-5; weak D call: TRBD1 (6 bases). Trimming took off 7 bases at V and 2 bases at J, with 11 bases between the two ends. This CDR3 has 13 residues. Germline V CDR1 and CDR2: ENHRY, SYGVKD.